This T cell receptor beta chain was recovered during a study of blood T cell repertoires in COVID-19. Authors' processing steps: Amplification of reference gene primers was used by the study to estimate nucleated cell counts. TCRdb's table, derived via immunoSEQ multiplex PCR, lists solely in-frame clones and lacks some. V and J calls and clone size follow that table, whereas D and trimming were derived from the DNA. The table has over 110,000 clones, 80% seen once. This clone was recorded many times. Trimming removed 1 base from V and 5 bases from J; junction bases left unmatched: 9. This CDR3 has 18 amino acids. The germline gives CDR1 SGHVS, CDR2 FNYEAQ.

This sequence joins TRBV7-6 and TRBJ2-5; 14 nucleotides line up with TRBD2. Sequencing was performed on peripheral blood. This clonotype originated in an older man who had recovered from COVID-19. The CDR3 spells CASSLGGTSGSRLETQYF. The CDR3 DNA sequence: TGTGCCAGCAGCTTAGGCGGGACTAGCGGGAGCCGGCTGGAGACCCAGTACTTC.